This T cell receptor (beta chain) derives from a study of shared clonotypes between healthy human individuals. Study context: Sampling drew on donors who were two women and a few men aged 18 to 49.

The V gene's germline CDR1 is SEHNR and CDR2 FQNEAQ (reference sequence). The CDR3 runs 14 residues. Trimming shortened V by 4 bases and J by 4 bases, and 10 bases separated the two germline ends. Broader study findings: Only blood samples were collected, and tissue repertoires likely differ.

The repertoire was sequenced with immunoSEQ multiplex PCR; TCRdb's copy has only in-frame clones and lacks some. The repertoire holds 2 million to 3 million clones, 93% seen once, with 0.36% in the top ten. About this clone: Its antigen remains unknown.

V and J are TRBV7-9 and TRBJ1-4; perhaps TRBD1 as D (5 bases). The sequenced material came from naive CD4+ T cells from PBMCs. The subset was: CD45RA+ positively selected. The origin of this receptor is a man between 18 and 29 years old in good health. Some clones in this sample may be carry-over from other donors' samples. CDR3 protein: CASSSTGFNEKLFF. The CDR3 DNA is TGTGCCAGCAGCTCAACAGGATTTAATGAAAAACTGTTTTTT.